The clone carrying this T cell receptor beta chain is a singleton in its sample. This entry comes from a study of T cell clones after liver transplantation. This CDR3 contains 15 residues. In germline, CDR1 is SGHRS, CDR2 YFSETQ. Trimming removed 3 bases from V and 4 bases from J; junction bases left unmatched: 7. Thawed unstimulated PBMCs were FACS-sorted by CD3, CD4 and CD8 into two populations. Assay: immunoSEQ multiplex PCR; the TCRdb copy retains only in-frame clones and omits some. The table shows about 120,000 clones, with approximately 90% occurring only once. This chain connects TRBV5-1 to TRBJ2-5; the match to TRBD2 covers 9 bases. The sample in question was CD4+ T cells from blood, obtained 12 months after liver transplant. The sequence was obtained from a human patient who received a liver transplant. Some T cells may arise from the graft donor. DNA for the CDR3: TGCGCCAGCAGCTCCCAGGGACTAGCAGTAGAGACCCAGTACTTC. It yields the protein CASSSQGLAVETQYF.